This TCR beta chain was recovered during a study of T cell repertoires in aging, cancer and after chemotherapy. The CDR3 is made up of 15 amino acids. V lost 0 bases to trimming and J lost 2 bases, with 9 bases between them. Germline CDR1 and CDR2: LNHNV and YYDKDF (reference sequence). TRB rearrangements spanning V, D and J were amplified using mixed TRB-A/B primers. MiXCR, run by TCRdb on the multiplex PCR reads, gives a single entry per CDR3 protein. The table shows around 4,000 distinct CDR3 sequences, with roughly 30% occurring only once. Amplification of TCR beta used genomic DNA extracted from peripheral blood.

The chain links TRBV15 to TRBJ2-3; a possible D gene is TRBD2 (6 bases). The sample comprised blood. The receptor was isolated from a human donor in good health. CDR3 coding DNA: TGTGCCACCAGCAGAGATGGGAGGATCACAGATACGCAGTATTTT. Protein product: CATSRDGRITDTQYF.